A selection of T cell receptor beta chains follows, all from one sample in a study of cytomegalovirus exposure and HLA in healthy donors. The method was immunoSEQ multiplex PCR; TCRdb's version includes in-frame clones alone and lacks a portion of them. This table holds roughly 160,000 clones, around three quarters found once. The sequenced sample was PBMCs. The receptors were sampled from a woman aged 45-59 years in good health and CMV-seropositive. CDR3s include the opening cysteine and the closing phenylalanine or tryptophan. Fields, in order: CDR3 protein, CDR3 DNA, clone size, V gene, J gene, D gene. A D gene is named only where the DNA matches it firmly. Clone size, where shown, is once, few, many, or a class for clones that have expanded.

CDR3: CASSLGTTNYGYTF
DNA: TGCGCCAGCAGCTTGGGGACAACTAACTATGGCTACACCTTC
size: NA
V: TRBV5-1
J: TRBJ1-2
D: NA

CDR3: CASSSPTDRRETQYF
DNA: TGTGCCAGCAGCTCCCCCACCGACAGAAGAGAGACCCAGTACTTC
size: once
V: TRBV5-4
J: TRBJ2-5
D: NA

CDR3: CASSSGTGGNEQFF
DNA: TGCGCCAGCAGCTCCGGGACAGGGGGAAATGAGCAGTTCTTC
size: NA
V: TRBV5-1
J: TRBJ2-1
D: TRBD1

CDR3: CASSVDRGHSPLHF
DNA: TGTGCCAGCAGCGTGGACAGGGGTCACTCACCCCTCCACTTT
size: NA
V: TRBV7-6
J: TRBJ1-6
D: TRBD1

CDR3: CASRRIRQGASEQYF
DNA: TGTGCCAGCAGACGTATACGACAGGGGGCGAGTGAGCAGTACTTC
size: NA
V: TRBV6-5
J: TRBJ2-7
D: TRBD1

CDR3: CASSIEPGHYEQYF
DNA: TGTGCCAGTAGTATAGAGCCGGGACACTACGAGCAGTACTTC
size: NA
V: TRBV19
J: TRBJ2-7
D: NA

CDR3: CASRRGQVSSYEQYF
DNA: TGTGCCAGCAGACGGGGACAGGTGAGCTCCTACGAGCAGTACTTC
size: NA
V: TRBV6-6
J: TRBJ2-7
D: TRBD1

CDR3: CASTQRQGAVSYGYTF
DNA: TGTGCCAGCACCCAACGACAGGGGGCAGTAAGCTATGGCTACACCTTC
size: NA
V: TRBV7-2
J: TRBJ1-2
D: TRBD1

CDR3: CASSLGSYGTGELFF
DNA: TGTGCCAGCAGCTTAGGCAGTTATGGCACCGGGGAGCTGTTTTTT
size: NA
V: TRBV7-2
J: TRBJ2-2
D: NA

CDR3: CASSAGRVNEKLFF
DNA: TGTGCCAGCAGTGCGGGGCGGGTTAATGAAAAACTGTTTTTT
size: NA
V: TRBV27
J: TRBJ1-4
D: NA

CDR3: CASSLSGRGAYNEQFF
DNA: TGTGCCAGCAGTCTAAGCGGGAGGGGAGCCTACAATGAGCAGTTCTTC
size: NA
V: TRBV28
J: TRBJ2-1
D: TRBD2

CDR3: CASSFSATTSGVNTQYF
DNA: TGTGCCAGCAGCTTCTCGGCAACTACTAGCGGCGTTAATACGCAGTATTTT
size: NA
V: TRBV7-2
J: TRBJ2-3
D: TRBD2